This TCR beta chain emerged from a study of graft-versus-host responses after intestinal transplantation. Study-level information: All recipients were transplanted with multivisceral, liver-intestinal, or isolated intestinal grafts. Induction using anti-thymocyte globulin, followed by tacrolimus and steroids for approximately 3 years, was given to all recipients. General observations from the study: Recipient marrow held GvH clones, some first seen in ileum or blood. Clonal ratios of graft-versus-host to host-versus-graft in allografts were high for patients exhibiting graft-donor T cell macrochimerism.

With regard to this clone: No antigen is known for it.

The V segment lost 4 bases and the J segment 4 bases; nucleotides outside the gene matches: 14. The CDR3 is 17 residues long. Looked up from germline, CDR1 is KGHSY and CDR2 is FQNENV. Sequencing used immunoSEQ multiplex PCR; TCRdb keeps in-frame clones, though not all of them. The sample lists over 45,000 clones, 80% to 90% occurring once. The source of this sequence is a human patient who received an intestinal transplant, so some T cells may come from the graft donor. The source was PBMCs, collected 26 days after transplant. V usage is TRBV16 and J usage is TRBJ1-2, with 8 bases matching TRBD1. DNA of the CDR3: TGTGCCAGCAGCCCTTATGGGGTGGACAGGGCCGGCTATGGCTACACCTTC. Translating gives CASSPYGVDRAGYGYTF.